The present TCR beta chain was sequenced within a study of blood T cell repertoires in COVID-19. On the study more broadly: Collection of acute and convalescent COVID-19 samples took place in the United States, Italy and Spain. Sample material is recorded as cDNA or gDNA derived from T cells, B-cell-depleted T cells, or PBMCs.

How the authors handled the data: Amplification of reference gene primers was used by the study to estimate nucleated cell counts. Only in-frame clones appear in the TCRdb table, and some are missing; sequencing was by immunoSEQ multiplex PCR. V, J and clone size reflect that table, while D and trimming were determined from the DNA. Among roughly 260,000 clones, about 90% were seen once, and the ten largest hold 2% to 3%. Trimming took off 4 bases at V and 10 bases at J, with 5 bases between the two ends. The CDR3 loop spans 10 amino acids. Germline V CDR1 and CDR2: DFQATT, SNEGSKA (reference sequence). During active infection, Seattle patients enrolled and were then monitored through disease.

This sequence originates from a person aged 18-29 years with COVID-19, enrolled during active disease. The sample consisted of peripheral blood. V is TRBV20-1 and J is TRBJ1-6; D gene ambiguous. CDR3 nucleotides: TGCAGTGCTAAAAGCTCACCCCTCCACTTT. Encoded protein: CSAKSSPLHF.